This passage covers 22 T cell receptor beta chains from one sample sequenced in a study of blood T cell repertoires in COVID-19. Sequencing was performed with immunoSEQ multiplex PCR; in TCRdb, only in-frame clones are kept and a portion is missing. Here the sample spans 200,000 to 300,000 clones, around 86% being singletons. The sample consisted of PBMCs or T cells enriched from blood (not recorded which). Receptors were obtained from a man aged 35-49 years who had recovered from COVID-19.

The rearrangement joins TRBV24-1 to TRBJ2-1; TRBD2 aligns across 10 bases. V lost 4 bases to trimming and J lost 5 bases; unmatched junction nucleotides: 7. The CDR3 sequence is 16 residues long. The germline V gene encodes CDR1 KGHDR and CDR2 SFDVKD. CDR3 DNA sequence: TGTGCCACCAGTGACAGAAGCGGGAGGGATCACAATGAGCAGTTCTTC. Translating it yields CATSDRSGRDHNEQFF.

Turning to this clone: One end of the junction fails to match germline, which may point to a read error. Other DNA sequences in this sample translate to the same CDR3. The chain is built from TRBV7-7 and TRBJ2-3; 14 bases are shared with TRBD2. Looked up from germline, CDR1 is SSHAT and CDR2 is FNYEAQ (reference sequence). CDR3 length: 16 amino acids. DNA of the CDR3: TGTGCTAGCAGCCTGGGACTAGCGGGGGCCACAGATACGCAGTATTTT. It yields the protein CASSLGLAGATDTQYF.

V gene TRBV27 combines with J gene TRBJ2-3; 11 bases agree with TRBD2. The J segment lost 0 bases and the V segment lost 4 bases, leaving 6 bases of the junction unmatched. Germline V gives CDR1 MNHEY, CDR2 SMNVEV (reference sequence). The CDR3 spans 17 residues. This chain's CDR3 is CASSSALAGGSTDTQYF. CDR3 in DNA: TGTGCCAGCAGTTCCGCCCTAGCGGGGGGAAGCACAGATACGCAGTATTTT.

The chain recombines TRBV19 with TRBJ1-2, with a tentative D call TRBD1 (5 bases). Germline V CDR1 and CDR2: LNHDA, SQIVND (reference sequence). The germline V and J ends were trimmed by 3 bases and 6 bases, with 14 bases remaining between them. CDR3 size: 14 residues. CDR3 protein: CASSIRQLSNGYTF. CDR3 DNA: TGTGCCAGTAGTATTCGACAGCTGTCGAATGGCTACACCTTC.

The V call is TRBV9, the J call TRBJ2-3; TRBD1 might be the D (6 bases). The germline V gene encodes CDR1 SGDLS and CDR2 YYNGEE. The CDR3 totals 15 residues. Deletions cut 3 bases from V and 2 bases from J, with 13 bases between. The CDR3 sequence: CASSGWGQNTDTQYF. The CDR3 region has the DNA TGTGCCAGCAGCGGTTGGGGACAAAACACAGATACGCAGTATTTT.

The CDR3: CASSLQGSDEQYF. CDR3 DNA: TGTGCCAGCAGTTTACAGGGTTCAGACGAGCAGTACTTC. The rearrangement links TRBV28 to TRBJ2-7; D might be TRBD1 (5 bases). The CDR3 is 13 residues long. V lost 2 bases and J lost 5, with 10 bases in between. Germline V CDR1 and CDR2: MDHEN, SYDVKM.

The table lists this clone with a count of one. This chain joins TRBV3-1 (or the pseudogene TRBV3-2) and TRBJ2-3; D remains ambiguous. This CDR3 has 12 amino acids. With 1 base removed from V and 12 bases from J, the gap between germline ends came to 11 bases. Germline V lookup: CDR1 LGHDT, CDR2 YNNKEL (reference sequence). The CDR3 DNA sequence: TGTGCCAGCAGCCAAGGAGAGCCTCCCCAGTATTTT. The encoded protein is CASSQGEPPQYF.

V is TRBV19 and J is TRBJ2-7; 11 bases agree with TRBD2. Unmatched junction bases numbered 6, after V lost 2 bases and J lost 0 bases. Germline assignment: CDR1 LNHDA and CDR2 SQIVND (reference sequence). This CDR3 contains 17 residues. CDR3 region: CASSIFLAGGPSYEQYF. CDR3 DNA sequence: TGTGCCAGTAGTATATTCTTAGCGGGAGGGCCCTCCTACGAGCAGTACTTC.

The chain uses TRBV21-1 and TRBJ2-1; the table's TRBD2 call for D was not verified on the DNA. TRBV21-1 is reported as a pseudogene. This CDR3 contains 17 residues. The CDR3 loop is CASSKSFGRSSYNEQFF. CDR3 sequence (DNA): TGTGCCAGCAGCAAAAGTTTCGGGAGGAGCTCCTACAATGAGCAGTTCTTC.

On this clone: One end of the junction fails to match germline, which may point to a read error. The chain links TRBV29-1 to TRBJ1-2; 9 nucleotides line up with TRBD1. CDR3 length: 11 residues. Germline CDR1 reads SQVTM; CDR2 reads ANQGSEA. As DNA, the CDR3 is TGCAGCGTCGGAGGACAGGGGCCGAGGGCCTTC. It encodes CSVGGQGPRAF.

The chain is built from TRBV27 and TRBJ2-3; no clear D gene. Per the germline V gene, CDR1 is MNHEY and CDR2 is SMNVEV (reference sequence). V was cut by 2 bases and J by 7 bases, with 16 bases left in between. The CDR3 runs 15 residues. CDR3 in amino acids: CASSLGVSEKYTQYF. CDR3 nucleotides: TGTGCCAGCAGTTTAGGAGTCTCCGAAAAATATACGCAGTATTTT.

The rearrangement uses TRBV5-4 and TRBJ1-1; D not resolved. The CDR3 runs 12 residues. Trimming pared 4 bases from V and 3 bases from J, leaving 7 bases between. Germline assignment: CDR1 SGHNT and CDR2 YYREEE (reference sequence). The CDR3 here is CASSHRDTEAFF. CDR3 nucleotide sequence: TGTGCCAGCAGCCATCGCGACACTGAAGCTTTCTTT.

This chain links TRBV18 with TRBJ2-5; D may be TRBD1 (5 bases). CDR3 length equals 15 residues. Germline CDR1 KGHSH, CDR2 LQKENI. The V end was cut by 1 base, the J end by 1 base, with 10 bases between. CDR3 protein: CASSPRRDSQETQYF. The CDR3 DNA reads as TGTGCCAGCTCACCACGAAGAGACAGCCAAGAGACCCAGTACTTC.

The chain uses TRBV29-1 and TRBJ1-1; D gene uncertain. This CDR3 is built from 13 residues. Deletions cut 5 bases from V and 0 bases from J, with 10 bases between. Germline loops: CDR1 SQVTM, CDR2 ANQGSEA. Here the CDR3 reads CSVTRIMNTEAFF. DNA for the CDR3: TGCAGCGTTACGAGAATCATGAACACTGAAGCTTTCTTT.

This chain connects TRBV30 to TRBJ1-4; D is undetermined. Germline V gene sequence: CDR1 GTSNPN, CDR2 SVGIG (reference sequence). The CDR3 has 14 residues. V lost 0 bases to trimming and J lost 8 bases, with 13 bases between them. CDR3 sequence reads: CAWSVPPSGEKLFF. CDR3 bases: TGTGCCTGGAGTGTGCCCCCGTCCGGGGAAAAACTGTTTTTT.

The rearrangement links TRBV11-2 to TRBJ1-3; TRBD1 might be the D (5 bases). Germline V CDR1 and CDR2: SGHAT, FQNNGV. This CDR3 contains 17 residues. V was pared by 6 bases and J by 4 bases, with 22 bases between. The CDR3 spells CASSSGQIPSRGNTIYF. The CDR3 DNA follows: TGTGCCAGCAGTAGCGGACAAATCCCCTCGAGAGGAAACACCATATATTTT.

V and J are TRBV5-1 and TRBJ2-7, with 9 bases matching TRBD2. This CDR3 has 15 amino acids. V lost 4 bases to trimming and J lost 3 bases; unmatched junction nucleotides: 8. The germline V gene has CDR1 SGHRS and CDR2 YFSETQ. This chain's CDR3 is CASSPPSGRLYEQYF. DNA of the CDR3: TGCGCCAGCAGCCCCCCGAGCGGGAGGCTCTACGAGCAGTACTTC. Variable domain in full (rest from reference TRBV5-1 and TRBJ2-7): KAGVTQTPRYLIKTRGQQVTLSCSPISGHRSVSWYQQTPGQGLQFLFEYFSETQRNKGNFPGRFSGRQFSNSRSEMNVSTLELGDSALYLCASSPPSGRLYEQYFGPGTRLTVT.

The J gene is TRBJ1-5, the V gene TRBV18, with a possible D match to TRBD1 (5 bases). Germline CDR1 reads KGHSH; CDR2 reads LQKENI. Deletions cut 3 bases from V and 2 bases from J, with 29 bases between. The CDR3 spans 21 residues. CDR3 protein: CASSPSAFSGVFGAGNQPQHF. The CDR3 nucleotides are TGTGCCAGCTCACCCTCAGCTTTCTCTGGGGTTTTTGGGGCCGGCAATCAGCCCCAGCATTTT.

Ten or more counts support this clone. This sequence joins TRBV4-1 and TRBJ1-1, with 10 nucleotides matching TRBD1. The CDR3 length is 17 residues. The germline V gene encodes CDR1 MGHRA and CDR2 YSYEKL. V dropped 3 bases and J dropped 0; count of bases not matched to a gene: 7. CDR3 sequence reads: CASSQVPGQGMNTEAFF. The CDR3, as DNA: TGCGCCAGCAGCCAGGTTCCGGGACAGGGGATGAACACTGAAGCTTTCTTT.

The V and J genes are TRBV10-3 and TRBJ2-7, with TRBD1 as a possible D gene (6 bases). Per the germline V gene, CDR1 is ENHRY and CDR2 is SYGVKD. With 7 bases removed from V and 2 bases from J, the gap between germline ends came to 9 bases. This CDR3 comprises 12 residues. In DNA form, the CDR3 reads TGTGCCATCATGGACAGTGCCTACGAGCAGTACTTC. Translation: CAIMDSAYEQYF.

CDR3 in DNA: TGTGCCAGCAGTTTGTACAGGGATCGTACTGGAAACACCATATATTTT. Translated, it gives CASSLYRDRTGNTIYF. The V and J genes are TRBV28 and TRBJ1-3; tentative D call: TRBD1 (6 bases). V lost 3 bases, J lost 2 bases, and 14 bases lay in between. This CDR3 is built from 16 residues. Germline-derived CDR1 and CDR2 are MDHEN and SYDVKM. Complete variable domain (other parts from reference TRBV28 and TRBJ1-3): DVKVTQSSRYLVKRTGEKVFLECVQDMDHENMFWYRQDPGLGLRLIYFSYDVKMKEKGDIPEGYSVSREKKERFSLILESASTNQTSMYLCASSLYRDRTGNTIYFGEGSWLTVV.

V gene TRBV28 combines with J gene TRBJ2-1, with TRBD2 identical over 9 bases. The junction had 11 bases not matched to a gene; V was cut back by 3 bases and J by 8 bases. The CDR3 consists of 16 residues. Germline V lookup: CDR1 MDHEN, CDR2 SYDVKM. As DNA, the CDR3 is TGTGCCAGCAGTTTGGGGTCAGCGGGAGGAATTGATGAGCAGTTCTTC. It translates to CASSLGSAGGIDEQFF.